These T cell receptor beta chains were read from a single sample in a study of cytomegalovirus exposure and HLA in healthy donors. TCRdb's copy holds only in-frame clones and misses some; the assay was immunoSEQ multiplex PCR. This sample has 90,000 to 120,000 clones, with about 85% found just once. The sample comprised PBMCs. Every receptor here comes from a man aged 25-45 years in good health and CMV-seronegative. Each CDR3 is given with its conserved first and last residue. Each record gives: clone size, V gene, J gene, D gene, CDR3 length, CDR3 DNA, CDR3 protein. A D gene is named only where the DNA matches it firmly. Rows give clone size only sometimes, using once, few, many, or a class for an expanded clone.

.	TRBV5-1	TRBJ1-2	.	15	TGCGCCAGCACCGAATCGGGGGGGGCCGGCGCCGGCTACACCTTC	CASTESGGAGAGYTF
.	TRBV2	TRBJ2-7	TRBD1	16	TGTGCCAGCAGTACCAACTCCGGGACAGCCTCCTACGAGCAGTACTTC	CASSTNSGTASYEQYF
.	TRBV4-1	TRBJ2-7	.	15	TGCGCCAGCAGCCACCCCCCTCCGGGGTCCTACGAGCAGTACTTC	CASSHPPPGSYEQYF
.	TRBV30	TRBJ1-1	TRBD1	16	TGTGCCTGGAGTACCTATAGACAGGGGAGGAACACTGAAGCTTTCTTT	CAWSTYRQGRNTEAFF
.	TRBV30	TRBJ2-5	TRBD2	13	TGTGCCTGGACTAGCGGTTTCGGAGAGACCCAGTACTTC	CAWTSGFGETQYF
.	TRBV6-5	TRBJ2-5	.	13	TGTGCCAGCAGTTACTCCCGGGGGGAGACCCAGTACTTC	CASSYSRGETQYF
.	TRBV19	TRBJ2-5	TRBD2	21	TGTGCCAGTATGGCCGGGAGGCGGGGCCGAGAGGGGCGACGTTCAAGAGAGACCCAGTACTTC	CASMAGRRGREGRRSRETQYF
.	TRBV5-1	TRBJ2-5	TRBD2	11	TGCGCCAGCAGCTTTGGGGGGGCCCAGTACTTC	CASSFGGAQYF
.	TRBV5-6	TRBJ2-7	.	16	TGTGCCAGCAGCTTGGGGGGGCAGGGTCGCGCCTACGAGCAGTACTTC	CASSLGGQGRAYEQYF
.	TRBV19	TRBJ2-7	.	15	TGTGCCAGTAGTATAGTGGCCGGGGCTAGCGACGAGCAGTACTTC	CASSIVAGASDEQYF
.	TRBV19	TRBJ1-2	.	15	TGTGCCAGTAGTTCAGACCGGGGAACACTCTATGGCTACACCTTC	CASSSDRGTLYGYTF
.	TRBV30	TRBJ2-2	.	14	TGTGCCTGGAATCCAGTGGCCAGCACCGGGGAGCTGTTTTTT	CAWNPVASTGELFF
once	TRBV7-9	TRBJ1-6	TRBD1	14	TGTGCCAGCAGCTTTGGGACAGTAAATTCACCCCTCCACTTT	CASSFGTVNSPLHF
.	TRBV28	TRBJ1-5	TRBD1	16	TGTGCCAGCAGTGCCGCTACCAGGGGGAGCAATCAGCCCCAGCATTTT	CASSAATRGSNQPQHF
.	TRBV11-2	TRBJ1-4	TRBD1	17	TGTGCCAGCAGCCCCGGCGGGACAGGGGAAGTTCGGGAAAAACTGTTTTTT	CASSPGGTGEVREKLFF
.	TRBV2	TRBJ2-6	TRBD2	20	TGTGCCAGCAGTTCCTTTCTAGGACTAGCGGGACTCTCTGGGGCCAACGTCCTGACTTTC	CASSSFLGLAGLSGANVLTF
.	TRBV13	TRBJ2-7	TRBD2	15	TGTGCCAGCAGCTTATTCGGCGGGAGTTCCTACGAGCAGTACTTC	CASSLFGGSSYEQYF
.	TRBV6-5	TRBJ1-2	.	11	TGTGCCAGCAGAGGGGGATATGGCTACACCTTC	CASRGGYGYTF
.	TRBV4-1	TRBJ1-4	.	15	TGCGCCAGCAATAGGGCGGGGGGTCTAAGGGAAAAACTGTTTTTT	CASNRAGGLREKLFF
.	TRBV7-7	TRBJ2-1	TRBD1	16	TGTGCTAGCAGCTTGGGGGACAGGGGGGGGTCCAATGAGCAGTTCTTC	CASSLGDRGGSNEQFF
few	TRBV6-4	TRBJ2-2	.	14	TGTGCCAGCAGTGACCACCCGGACACCGGGGAGCTGTTTTTT	CASSDHPDTGELFF
.	TRBV6-5	TRBJ2-7	.	13	TGTGCCAGCACTCCCGGACTTTCCTACGAGCAGTACTTC	CASTPGLSYEQYF
.	TRBV28	TRBJ2-7	TRBD1	17	TGTGCCAGCAGTTCACCCGCGGGGACAGGGGGAGCCTACGAGCAGTACTTC	CASSSPAGTGGAYEQYF
few	TRBV6-1	TRBJ1-1	TRBD1	13	TGTGCCAGCAAGGACAGGATGAACACTGAAGCTTTCTTT	CASKDRMNTEAFF
.	TRBV28	TRBJ1-5	TRBD1	14	TGTGCCACCAGAGACAGGGTGCATACTCAGCCCCAGCATTTT	CATRDRVHTQPQHF
.	TRBV7-6	TRBJ2-1	.	15	TGTGCCAGCAGCTTAGGCGGGGGCCTAGGTAATGAGCAGTTCTTC	CASSLGGGLGNEQFF
few	TRBV10-2	TRBJ1-4	TRBD1	15	TGCGCCAGCACCTCTCTTGGACAGGGAGGGGAAAAACTGTTTTTT	CASTSLGQGGEKLFF
.	TRBV7-6	TRBJ2-7	.	13	TGTGCCAGCAGCCCGGCAGGGAGGCCCGAGCAGTACTTC	CASSPAGRPEQYF
once	TRBV2	TRBJ1-5	.	16	TGTGCCAGCAGTTCTCACTTCGGGGGTTTGGATCAGCCCCAGCATTTT	CASSSHFGGLDQPQHF
.	TRBV6-4	TRBJ2-1	TRBD2	14	TGTGCCAGCAGTGGGACTAGCGCGGCCAATGAGCAGTTCTTC	CASSGTSAANEQFF
.	TRBV7-3	TRBJ1-1	.	13	TGTGCCAGCAGCTTAACGGGGGGGACAGAAGCTTTCTTT	CASSLTGGTEAFF